The sequence of this T cell receptor (beta chain) was determined in a study of cytomegalovirus exposure and HLA in healthy donors. Study as a whole: Earlier, fewer than 130 million unique TCR beta sequences were recovered from 170 million or so T cells by an analysis. Study-level results: Around 160 TCR beta chains were listed as cytomegalovirus-associated. Reportedly, HLA-A and HLA-B alleles of most subjects were accurately predicted from TCR beta.

The PCR was carried out with 60 Vbeta primers and 13 Jbeta primers. TCRdb's table, derived via immunoSEQ multiplex PCR, lists solely in-frame clones and lacks some. In the table there are about 270,000 clones, 70% to 90% of which are singletons. The CDR3 totals 16 residues. V gave up 2 bases and J gave up 6 bases; unmatched junction bases: 11. The germline V gene has CDR1 KGHSH and CDR2 LQKENI. With regard to this clone: Its target is not known.

This clonotype originated in a man aged 40-50 years in good health and CMV-seropositive. The chain has TRBV18 and TRBJ1-1; 8 bases map to TRBD1. The sample taken for sequencing was PBMCs. For the CDR3, the DNA is TGTGCCAGCTCACCAAGAGGGCCAGGGGGCGTTTCTGAAGCTTTCTTT. This translates into CASSPRGPGGVSEAFF.